The sequence of this T cell receptor (beta chain) was determined in a study of blood T cell repertoires in COVID-19. Study information: Researchers got acute and convalescent COVID-19 samples from the United States, Italy and Spain.

The germline V gene encodes CDR1 SGHAT and CDR2 FQDESV (reference sequence). This CDR3 is 12 amino acids long. V lost 2 bases to trimming and J lost 4 bases, with 6 bases between them. Measured with immunoSEQ multiplex PCR; TCRdb has only the in-frame clones, and not every one. The table has about 69,000 clones, approximately 80% seen once. The rearrangement joins TRBV11-1 to TRBJ2-7, with D possibly TRBD1 on 5 matching bases. The receptor comes from a man aged 50 or older with COVID-19, enrolled during active disease. The sample comprised peripheral blood. DNA for the CDR3: TGTGCCAGCAGCTTACAGGGTTACGAGCAGTACTTC. This gives the protein CASSLQGYEQYF.